This T cell receptor (beta chain) was captured in a study of cytomegalovirus exposure and HLA in healthy donors (dated by TCRdb to 2017 to 2019). In terms of the full investigation: In an earlier analysis of fewer than 750 of the donors, approximately 300 Gb of sequence data and 117 million unique TCR beta sequences from 180 million or so T cells were reported. An early release that covered more than 550 HLA-typed donors contained approximately 300 gigabases of sequencing data and 70 million to 100 million unique TCR sequences. Of the 398 genotyped donors, roughly 85% fell in the genetic ancestry cluster associated with self-reported Caucasian donors. The aim of the study was to test whether cataloging public T cell receptors could identify signatures of past pathogen exposure. The study used immunosequencing to profile the T cell repertoires of approximately 690 subjects and linked those repertoires to cytomegalovirus serostatus. Along with the approximately 700-subject first cohort, a separate validation cohort of over a hundred different subjects was used. The study combined high-throughput TCR immunosequencing, statistical association of individual TCRs with disease status, and machine learning to predict cytomegalovirus infection status. In a later analysis, previously published TCR beta repertoires from 600 to 850 donors were re-analyzed and high-resolution HLA genotyping was added so that TCR occurrence patterns could be studied. Rather than drawing on any new phenotypic data, the later analysis identified candidate immune exposures from TCR beta sequences and the way those sequences occurred across donors. In an earlier analysis of about 590 of the donors, high-throughput TCR beta sequencing was used to judge whether each TCR beta V gene segment behaved as functional or pseudogenic. Alongside the repertoire data, information on donor age, sex, ethnicity and CMV serostatus was compiled. A later genetic analysis used genome-wide SNP genotypes for about 65% of the roughly 670 donors, treating that subset as a discovery cohort. Every repertoire in the discovery cohort had been generated on one and the same sequencing platform. Class I and class II HLA loci were covered by the typing at four-digit resolution. Typing coverage differed by locus: A, B, C, DRB1 and DQB1 were typed in about 620-630 donors, DQA1 in 500 to 550, DPA1 in over 600, and DPB1 in roughly 450. Several DR-DQ haplotypes were handled as single units for association and clustering because linkage in the cohort was strong. Among several hundred genotyped donors of the cohort, an average of approximately 240,000 unique TCR beta nucleotide sequences was sequenced per donor, of which about 18% were non-productive. What the research found in general, with its limitations: Because HLA typing was unavailable for some donors at each locus, only the typed subset was used in association tests. In both the original and validation cohorts, the classifier was reported to diagnose cytomegalovirus status with high specificity and sensitivity. Strong co-occurrence of HLA alleles, especially DR and DQ, made assigning TCR associations to individual alleles difficult. Sequencing depth was assumed to be roughly uniform across donors in the presence/absence analyses, though that assumption may not hold. Specific HLA alleles were associated with over 15,000 TCR beta sequences at a false discovery rate of 0.05 in a later analysis. Most TCR sequences were observed very rarely across donors, whereas some public TCRs were present in many individuals. In vitro tests confirmed that a few of the cytomegalovirus-associated TCR beta chains recognize cytomegalovirus antigens. Linkage disequilibrium might explain the correlated functional status among segregating V segments, but an unknown experimental factor could not be excluded. CMV serostatus was the only immune exposure information available for the cohort. In the study, roughly 160 TCR beta chains were listed as associated with cytomegalovirus. In an earlier analysis of approximately 590 of the donors, most TCR beta V segments were observed in productive rearrangements about 87% or about 30% of the time, broadly matching IMGT annotations. Compared with equally common non-associated chains, HLA-associated TCR beta chains in a later analysis were more clonally expanded and had lower generation probabilities. A further reported finding was that TCR beta sequences accurately predicted the HLA-A and HLA-B alleles for most subjects in the first cohort. In a later analysis, the rate of TCR association differed among HLA loci, with DRB1 alleles having the most associated TCRs and HLA-C alleles having the fewest. In a later analysis, most CMV-associated TCR beta chains were found to appear HLA-restricted, with HLA associations seemingly driven largely by CMV exposure. V-gene and J-gene trimming of TCR beta chains was associated with a missense DCLRE1C variant in a later genetic analysis, and the association was replicated in an independent cohort. A cluster of highly shared sequence variants was judged likely to represent a technical artifact of the sequencing pipeline. Only TCR beta chains were sequenced in this cohort, and the absence of alpha or paired-chain data limited detectable features. In a later analysis, several top co-occurrence clusters were reported to appear linked to parvovirus B19, influenza, CMV and Epstein-Barr virus. A later genetic analysis reported fewer N-insertions in productive TCRs among donors in an Asian-associated ancestry cluster than the approximately 670-donor mean. The authors suggested that the approach could potentially be extended to other disease states and immunological phenotypes. Because counts were too low, roughly 18 rarely observed V segments, including chromosome 9 orphons, were left out of the earlier analysis of some 600 of the donors. Some IMGT-functional V segments, including TRBV6-2 and TRBV6-3, could not be told apart with the 87-base-pair reads, so those segments were excluded.

In total, approximately 700 healthy bone marrow donors made up the cohort. Cohort members were all nominally healthy when sampled, although unrecorded immune exposures were likely present. The donor was CMV seropositive and was included in the group of 290 or so seropositive cohort members. A peripheral blood sample was provided by each donor, and peripheral blood mononuclear cells were used for TCR beta sequencing. Genomic DNA was extracted from the blood cell samples with the Qiagen DNeasy Blood Extraction Kit. Turning to this clone: Its antigen is unknown. No base qualities exist here, and no much larger clone lies one base off it.

The method was the immunoSEQ multiplex PCR assay. For the multiplex PCR, a mixture combining 60 forward primers for TCR Vbeta segments and 13 reverse primers for TCR Jbeta segments was used. The CDR3 region of rearranged TCR beta genes was amplified from genomic DNA by a multiplex PCR assay. The amplified TCR beta libraries were sequenced on the Illumina HiSeq System as 87-base-pair reads. The study's own analysis went as follows. Across the 670 or so repertoires, a later analysis counted tens of millions of unique TCR beta chains, 9.5 million to 12 million of which were shared by at least two donors. Raw reads were error-corrected and collapsed into unique sequences by a nearest-neighbor algorithm in which closely related sequences were merged to remove PCR and sequencing errors. Alignment of CDR3 sequences to IMGT reference sequences was used to assign V, D and J gene segments. For a sequence to be retained, at least a six-nucleotide match to both a V gene segment and a J gene segment was required. A rearrangement was called productive if the CDR3 had no stop codons and remained in frame with V and J, and every other rearrangement was called non-productive. Following IMGT convention, CDR3 was defined as the stretch from the second conserved V-encoded cysteine to the conserved J-encoded phenylalanine. Sequences without an unambiguous match to a single V gene segment were excluded from the earlier analysis of a few hundred of the donors. In an earlier analysis of a few hundred of the donors, V segments were called functional above 56.7% productive rearrangements and were called segregating when the between-donor standard deviation exceeded 5%. A statistical classification framework was developed to diagnose cytomegalovirus status using the catalog of TCR beta chain sequences. A later analysis assigned V and J genes by comparing TCR nucleotide sequences with IMGT/GENE-DB human TR gene sequences. In a later analysis, CDR3 sequences and most-parsimonious VDJ recombination scenarios were assigned using the TCRdist pipeline. In a later analysis, each TCR beta chain was defined by its CDR3 amino acid sequence together with its V-gene family, and reads lacking a unique V-gene family were excluded. A later analysis removed over 500 highly shared, low-generation-probability nucleotide sequences to deal with suspected cross-contamination and a sequencing artifact. In a later analysis, a clonal expansion index for each public chain was calculated from normalized within-repertoire ranks of inferred template counts. In a later analysis, generation probabilities were computed using a VDJ recombination model fitted to out-of-frame rearrangements, and the results were checked against IGoR. A later analysis scored TCR-TCR, TCR-HLA and TCR-CMV co-occurrence with hypergeometric tests, applying a repertoire-size bias correction to TCR pairs. A later analysis estimated false discovery rates by permuting HLA or CMV assignments 20 times. In a later analysis, co-occurring TCRs were grouped using DBSCAN, with TCRdist sequence similarity added in when clustering inside HLA-allele-positive subsets. Co-occurrence clustering excluded repertoires with fewer than 30,000 or more than 120,000 public chains, plus five with anomalous nucleotide sharing. The clones in this table, taken by TCRdb from immuneACCESS, are in-frame only. Not every clone is retained; where verified, under half of the shortfall comes from an unresolved V gene, and the cause of the rest is unknown. The V and J calls and the clone size are those of that table, but D and trimming were determined from the DNA. The sample data list about 220,000 clones, and around 76% of these were observed just once. The ten largest clones take up 5.4% of the sample.

The germline V and J ends show losses of 8 bases and 4 bases respectively, and no gene match explains 6 bases of the junction. Based on the germline V gene, the CDR1 and CDR2 sequences are SNHLY and FYNNEI. The CDR3, from cysteine to phenylalanine, totals 13 residues. This entry keeps only the CDR3 DNA: 39 bases, framed from base 1. The chain couples TRBV2 to TRBJ2-7; 9 bases in the middle match TRBD1. Sample: PBMCs. The sequence was obtained from a woman in her thirties or forties in good health and CMV-seropositive. The CDR3 corresponds to CASPGTGRYEQYF. The DNA sequence follows: TGTGCCAGCCCCGGGACAGGGAGGTACGAGCAGTACTTC.